The T cell receptor (beta chain) under discussion was sequenced for a study of early T cells in non-severe SARS-CoV-2 infection. Study-level information: Whole-blood bulk RNA, unsorted, was sequenced, and chains were unpaired. Notes on the study in general: The study's VDJdb matching favored anti-spike CD8 responses and missed private and CD4 specificities.

TCRdb re-called the 5' RACE reads through MiXCR, storing one row per CDR3 protein. The sample has about 64,000 distinct CDR3 sequences; 18% are singletons. On this clonotype itself: Its antigen is unidentified.

The CDR3 consists of 15 residues. V was shortened by 5 bases and J by 3 bases, with 17 bases between the two germline ends. Per germline, CDR1 SEHNR and CDR2 FQNEAQ (reference sequence). The genes are TRBV7-9 and TRBJ2-7, with a tentative D call TRBD2 (5 bases). The sequencing used whole blood, collected at baseline. This TCR derives from an adult who was a healthcare worker with PCR-confirmed SARS-CoV-2 infection or an uninfected control (not recorded which). CDR3 protein: CASSPRTRMGYEQYF. The CDR3 DNA is TGTGCCAGCAGCCCCCGGACTCGGATGGGCTACGAGCAGTACTTC.